These 6 T cell receptor beta chains were sequenced from one sample in a study of OX40 agonist ivuxolimab in advanced cancers. Sequencing used immunoSEQ multiplex PCR; TCRdb keeps in-frame clones, though not all of them. The sample yields 80,000 or so clones, 80% to 95% seen once. Sequencing was performed on CD4+ or CD8+ T cells sorted from blood, taken in a trial of the OX40 agonist ivuxolimab. Receptor source: an adult with an advanced solid tumor such as melanoma, head and neck, liver or kidney cancer.

This clone has only one observation. J is TRBJ2-3 and V is TRBV29-1, with D unresolved. The CDR3 totals 12 residues. CDR1 and CDR2 from the germline V gene are SQVTM and ANQGSEA. Trimming shortened V by 0 bases and J by 0 bases, and 1 base separated the two germline ends. The CDR3 sequence is CSVEESTDTQYF. The CDR3 nucleotides read TGCAGCGTTGAAGAGAGCACAGATACGCAGTATTTT.

This clone was seen more than once but under ten times. The chain combines TRBV18 with TRBJ2-5; TRBD1 agrees at 7 bases. CDR3 length equals 13 residues. The germline V gene has CDR1 KGHSH and CDR2 LQKENI. V was pared by 8 bases and J by 5 bases, with 8 bases of the junction left unmatched. Here the CDR3 reads CASNTGVGETQYF. The CDR3 coding sequence is TGTGCCAGCAATACAGGGGTTGGGGAGACCCAGTACTTC. The variable domain in full, completed from reference TRBV18 and TRBJ2-5, reads NAGVMQNPRHLVRRRGQEARLRCSPMKGHSHVYWYRQLPEEGLKFMVYLQKENIIDESGMPKERFSAEFPKEGPSILRIQQVVRGDSAAYFCASNTGVGETQYFGPGTRLLVL.

The chain uses TRBV6-6 and TRBJ1-2; TRBD1 matches 8 bases. Looked up from germline, CDR1 is MNHNY and CDR2 is SVGAGI (reference sequence). The CDR3 has 15 residues. The V segment lost 0 bases and the J segment 8 bases; nucleotides outside the gene matches: 8. In nucleotides, the CDR3 is TGTGCCAGCAGTTACTCGACTACAGGGGGTTTGGGCTACACCTTC. Translating it yields CASSYSTTGGLGYTF.

This chain connects TRBV14 to TRBJ2-1, with no clear D. V lost 4 bases and J 0 bases, leaving 4 bases between the germline ends. Looked up from germline, CDR1 is SGHDN and CDR2 is FVKESK. The CDR3 has 13 residues. The CDR3 DNA reads as TGTGCCAGCAGCCGGAGCTCCTACAATGAGCAGTTCTTC. It specifies CASSRSSYNEQFF.

The rearrangement links TRBV5-1 to TRBJ2-6, with TRBD1 matching over 8 bases. Germline loops: CDR1 SGHRS, CDR2 YFSETQ. This CDR3 is 16 amino acids long. V lost 0 bases to trimming and J lost 13 bases; unmatched junction nucleotides: 12. Here the CDR3 DNA reads TGCGCCAGCAGCTTGGCAGCAGGGGGCACCGGAGGGGTCCTGACTTTC. This codes for CASSLAAGGTGGVLTF.

Only one count was recorded for this clone. The rearrangement joins TRBV5-6 to TRBJ1-4; TRBD1 might be the D (5 bases). The CDR3 consists of 14 residues. Germline V gives CDR1 SGHDT, CDR2 YYEEEE. V was clipped by 2 bases and J by 7 bases, with 12 bases between them. Here the CDR3 reads CASSFQGASEKLFF. CDR3 DNA sequence: TGTGCCAGCAGCTTTCAAGGGGCGAGTGAAAAACTGTTTTTT.